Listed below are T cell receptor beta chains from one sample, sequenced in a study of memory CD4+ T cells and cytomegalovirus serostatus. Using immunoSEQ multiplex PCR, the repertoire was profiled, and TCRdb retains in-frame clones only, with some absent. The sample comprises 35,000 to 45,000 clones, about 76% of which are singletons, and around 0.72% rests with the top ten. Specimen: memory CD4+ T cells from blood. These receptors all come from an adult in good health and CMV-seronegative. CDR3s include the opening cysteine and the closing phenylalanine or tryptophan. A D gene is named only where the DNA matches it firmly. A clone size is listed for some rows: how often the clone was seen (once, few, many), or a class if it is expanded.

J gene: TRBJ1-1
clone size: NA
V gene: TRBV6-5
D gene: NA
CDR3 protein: CASRSLTQGLMGAFF
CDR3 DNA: TGTGCCAGCAGATCCCTGACTCAGGGGCTAATGGGGGCTTTCTTT

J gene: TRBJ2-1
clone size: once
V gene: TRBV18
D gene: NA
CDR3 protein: CASSPRDSARNEQFF
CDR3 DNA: TGTGCCAGCTCACCTCGGGACTCGGCACGCAATGAGCAGTTCTTC

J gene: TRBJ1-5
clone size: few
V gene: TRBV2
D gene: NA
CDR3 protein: CASSGDTNQPQHF
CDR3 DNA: TGTGCCAGCAGTGGAGACACAAATCAGCCCCAGCATTTT

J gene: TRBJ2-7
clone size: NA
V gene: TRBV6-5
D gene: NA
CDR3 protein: CASSYDLSSYEQYF
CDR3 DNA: TGTGCCAGCAGTTATGATCTCTCCTCCTACGAGCAGTACTTC

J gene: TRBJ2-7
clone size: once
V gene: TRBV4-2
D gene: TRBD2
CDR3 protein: CASSPGGVDYEQYF
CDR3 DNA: TGTGCCAGCAGTCCCGGGGGGGTAGACTACGAGCAGTACTTC

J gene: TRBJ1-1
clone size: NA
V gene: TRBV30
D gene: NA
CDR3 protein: CAWRQRMNTEAFF
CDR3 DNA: TGTGCCTGGAGACAGCGAATGAACACTGAAGCTTTCTTT

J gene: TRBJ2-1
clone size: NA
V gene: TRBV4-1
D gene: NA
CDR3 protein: CASSQGSRPEQFF
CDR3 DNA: TGCGCCAGCAGCCAAGGATCTCGGCCCGAGCAGTTCTTC

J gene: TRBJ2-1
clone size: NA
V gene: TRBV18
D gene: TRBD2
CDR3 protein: CASSGTSGWNEQFF
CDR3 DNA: TGTGCCAGCTCCGGGACTAGCGGCTGGAATGAGCAGTTCTTC

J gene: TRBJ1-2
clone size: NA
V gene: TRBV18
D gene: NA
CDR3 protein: CASSPATEYGYTF
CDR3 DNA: TGTGCCAGCTCACCGGCGACAGAGTATGGCTACACCTTC

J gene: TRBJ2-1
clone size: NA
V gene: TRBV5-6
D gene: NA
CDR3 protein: CASSLAGGNRKYNEQFF
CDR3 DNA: TGTGCCAGCAGCTTGGCGGGTGGTAATAGAAAATACAATGAGCAGTTCTTC

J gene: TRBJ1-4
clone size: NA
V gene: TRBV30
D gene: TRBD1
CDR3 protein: CAWSRTGGREKLFF
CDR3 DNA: TGTGCCTGGAGCAGAACAGGGGGTCGTGAAAAACTGTTTTTT

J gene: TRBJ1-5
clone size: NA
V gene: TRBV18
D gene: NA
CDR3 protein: CASSPSGDQPQHF
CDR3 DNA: TGTGCCAGCTCACCCTCAGGGGATCAGCCCCAGCATTTT

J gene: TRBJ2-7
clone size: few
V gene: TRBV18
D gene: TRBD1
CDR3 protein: CASSPNDRGWYEQYF
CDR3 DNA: TGTGCCAGCTCACCCAACGACAGGGGATGGTACGAGCAGTACTTC

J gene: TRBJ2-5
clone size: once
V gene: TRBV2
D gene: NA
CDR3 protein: CASAGQQKETQYF
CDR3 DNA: TGTGCCAGCGCGGGACAACAGAAAGAGACCCAGTACTTC

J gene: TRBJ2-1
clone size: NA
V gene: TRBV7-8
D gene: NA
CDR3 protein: CASRLGSLTKWDEQFF
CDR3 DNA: TGTGCCAGCAGACTTGGGTCCCTGACCAAGTGGGATGAGCAGTTCTTC

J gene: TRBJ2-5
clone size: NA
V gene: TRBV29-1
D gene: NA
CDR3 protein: CSVGASVWWETQYF
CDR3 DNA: TGCAGCGTTGGCGCTAGCGTTTGGTGGGAGACCCAGTACTTC

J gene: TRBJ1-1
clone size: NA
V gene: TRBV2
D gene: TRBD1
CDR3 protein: CASSEAETGARNTEAFF
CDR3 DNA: TGTGCCAGCAGTGAAGCGGAGACAGGGGCCAGGAACACTGAAGCTTTCTTT

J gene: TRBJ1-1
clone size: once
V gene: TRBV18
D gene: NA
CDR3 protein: CASSRDNTEAFF
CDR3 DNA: TGTGCCAGCTCCCGGGACAACACTGAAGCTTTCTTT

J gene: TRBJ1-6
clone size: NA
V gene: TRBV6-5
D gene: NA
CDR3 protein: CASSYQSGADNSPLHF
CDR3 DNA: TGTGCCAGCAGTTACCAGTCCGGGGCGGATAATTCACCCCTCCACTTT

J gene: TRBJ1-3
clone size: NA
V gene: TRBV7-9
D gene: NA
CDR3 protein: CASSLQWAHAGNTIYF
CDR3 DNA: TGTGCCAGCAGCCTGCAATGGGCACATGCTGGAAACACCATATATTTT

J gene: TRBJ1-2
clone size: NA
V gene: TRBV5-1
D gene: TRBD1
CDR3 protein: CASSSHGPGTGANYGYTF
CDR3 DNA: TGCGCCAGCAGCTCGCATGGACCCGGGACAGGGGCTAACTATGGCTACACCTTC

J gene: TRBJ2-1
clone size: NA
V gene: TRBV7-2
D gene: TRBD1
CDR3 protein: CASRRQGYNEQFF
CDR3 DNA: TGTGCCAGCAGGCGACAGGGTTACAATGAGCAGTTCTTC

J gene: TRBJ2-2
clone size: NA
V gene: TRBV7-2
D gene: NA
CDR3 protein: CASSLQKNTGELFF
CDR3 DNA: TGTGCCAGCAGCTTACAGAAGAACACCGGGGAGCTGTTTTTT

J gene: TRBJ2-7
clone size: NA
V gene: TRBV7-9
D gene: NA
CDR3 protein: CASSLRENTYEQYF
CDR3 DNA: TGTGCCAGCAGCTTACGGGAAAACACCTACGAGCAGTACTTC

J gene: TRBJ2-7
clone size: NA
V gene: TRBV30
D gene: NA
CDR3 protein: CACKKTATYEQYF
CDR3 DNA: TGTGCCTGCAAAAAGACAGCGACCTACGAGCAGTACTTC

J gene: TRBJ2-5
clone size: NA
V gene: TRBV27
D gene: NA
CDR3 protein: CASRLREETQYF
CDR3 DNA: TGTGCCAGCAGGTTGAGGGAAGAGACCCAGTACTTC

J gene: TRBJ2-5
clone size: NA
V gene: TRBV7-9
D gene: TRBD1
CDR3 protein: CASSRILSRGKETQYF
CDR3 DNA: TGTGCCAGCAGCCGAATCCTCTCCAGGGGGAAAGAGACCCAGTACTTC

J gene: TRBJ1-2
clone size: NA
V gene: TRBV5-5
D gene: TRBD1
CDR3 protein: CASSLHRGQGYGYTF
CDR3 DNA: TGTGCCAGCAGCTTGCATAGGGGGCAGGGCTATGGCTACACCTTC

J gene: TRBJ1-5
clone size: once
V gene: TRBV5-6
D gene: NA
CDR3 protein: CASSRGAGVGQPQHF
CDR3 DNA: TGTGCCAGCAGCCGAGGGGCGGGGGTCGGTCAGCCCCAGCATTTT

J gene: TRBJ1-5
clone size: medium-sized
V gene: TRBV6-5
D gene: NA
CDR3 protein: CASSYRSGGPNQPQHF
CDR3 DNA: TGTGCCAGCAGTTACCGCTCGGGGGGACCCAATCAGCCCCAGCATTTT

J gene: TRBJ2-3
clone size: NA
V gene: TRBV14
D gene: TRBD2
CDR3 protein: CASSLGGGTDTQYF
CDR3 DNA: TGTGCCAGCAGCCTAGGCGGGGGGACAGATACGCAGTATTTT

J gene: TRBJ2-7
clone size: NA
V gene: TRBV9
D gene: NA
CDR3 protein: CASSVAPSLEQYF
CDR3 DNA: TGTGCCAGCAGCGTAGCCCCATCGCTCGAGCAGTACTTC

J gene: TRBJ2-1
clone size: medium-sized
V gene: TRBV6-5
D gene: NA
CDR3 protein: CASRLSTGNYNEQFF
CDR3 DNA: TGTGCCAGCAGACTCTCCACAGGGAACTACAATGAGCAGTTCTTC

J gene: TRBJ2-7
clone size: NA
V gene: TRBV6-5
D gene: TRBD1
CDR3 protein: CATGQGPYEQYF
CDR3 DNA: TGTGCCACCGGACAGGGCCCCTACGAGCAGTACTTC

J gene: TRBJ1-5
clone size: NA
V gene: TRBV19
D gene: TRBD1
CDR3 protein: CASSLRQGAIQPQHF
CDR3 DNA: TGTGCCAGTAGTCTGAGGCAGGGGGCGATTCAGCCCCAGCATTTT

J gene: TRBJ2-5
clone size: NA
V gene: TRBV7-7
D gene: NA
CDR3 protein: CASSLESGETQYF
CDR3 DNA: TGTGCTAGCAGCTTAGAATCGGGAGAGACCCAGTACTTC

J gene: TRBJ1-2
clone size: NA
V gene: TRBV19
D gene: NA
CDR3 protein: CASKDSRFYGYTF
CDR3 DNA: TGTGCCAGCAAGGACAGTCGCTTTTATGGCTACACCTTC

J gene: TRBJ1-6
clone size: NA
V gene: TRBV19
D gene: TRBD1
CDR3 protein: CASKEQGANSPLHF
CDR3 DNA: TGTGCCAGTAAGGAACAGGGGGCGAATTCACCCCTCCACTTT

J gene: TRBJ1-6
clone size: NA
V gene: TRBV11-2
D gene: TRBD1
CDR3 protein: CASRGQGDNSPLHF
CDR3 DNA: TGTGCCAGCAGAGGACAGGGCGATAATTCACCCCTCCACTTT

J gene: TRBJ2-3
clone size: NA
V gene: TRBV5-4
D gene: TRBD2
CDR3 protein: CASSLGTSGLDTQYF
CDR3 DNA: TGTGCCAGCAGCTTGGGAACTAGCGGTCTGGATACGCAGTATTTT

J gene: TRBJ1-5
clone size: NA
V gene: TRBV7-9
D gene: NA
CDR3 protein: CASSPGGGNQPQHF
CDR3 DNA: TGTGCCAGCAGCCCCGGAGGGGGCAATCAGCCCCAGCATTTT

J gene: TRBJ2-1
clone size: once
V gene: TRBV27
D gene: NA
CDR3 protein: CASSPRDGYNEQFF
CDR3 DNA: TGTGCCAGCAGTCCTCGGGACGGGTACAATGAGCAGTTCTTC

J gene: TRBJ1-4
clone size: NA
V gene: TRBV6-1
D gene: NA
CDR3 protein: CASSDRGAPQKLFF
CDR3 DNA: TGTGCCAGCAGCGATCGGGGGGCACCCCAGAAACTGTTTTTT

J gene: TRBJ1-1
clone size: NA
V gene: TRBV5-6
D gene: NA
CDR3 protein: CASIQSPLNTEAFF
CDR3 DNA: TGTGCCAGCATCCAGAGTCCCTTGAACACTGAAGCTTTCTTT

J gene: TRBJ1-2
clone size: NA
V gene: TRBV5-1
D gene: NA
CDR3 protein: CASSLTGQLANYGYTF
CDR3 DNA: TGCGCCAGCAGCTTGACTGGACAGCTAGCTAACTATGGCTACACCTTC

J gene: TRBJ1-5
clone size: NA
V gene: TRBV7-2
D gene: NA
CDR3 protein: CASSLGGATPLSNQPQHF
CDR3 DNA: TGTGCCAGCAGCTTAGGGGGGGCGACCCCCCTAAGCAATCAGCCCCAGCATTTT

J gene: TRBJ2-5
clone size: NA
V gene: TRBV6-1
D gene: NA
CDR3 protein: CASSGGVRGETQYF
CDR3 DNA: TGTGCCAGCAGTGGGGGAGTGAGGGGGGAGACCCAGTACTTC

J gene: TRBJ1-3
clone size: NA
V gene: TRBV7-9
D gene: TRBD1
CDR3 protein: CASSRQDRGNSGNTIYF
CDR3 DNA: TGTGCCAGCAGCCGGCAAGACAGGGGGAACTCTGGAAACACCATATATTTT

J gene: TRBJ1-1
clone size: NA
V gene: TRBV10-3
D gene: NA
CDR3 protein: CATRRQLNTEAFF
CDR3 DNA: TGTGCCACCAGGCGGCAGTTGAACACTGAAGCTTTCTTT

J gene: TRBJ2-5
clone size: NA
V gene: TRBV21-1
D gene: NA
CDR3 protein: CASSKKGGWETQYF
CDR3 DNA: TGTGCCAGCAGCAAAAAGGGCGGGTGGGAGACCCAGTACTTC

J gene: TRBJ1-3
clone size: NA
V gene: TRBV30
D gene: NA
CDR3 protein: CAWSVNGGNTIYF
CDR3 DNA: TGTGCCTGGAGCGTGAATGGTGGAAACACCATATATTTT